The rows below give T cell receptor beta chains drawn from one sample of a study of radiotherapy plus CTLA-4 blockade in lung cancer. The protocol was immunoSEQ multiplex PCR, while the TCRdb copy is restricted to in-frame clones and leaves out a portion. The repertoire consists of around 70,000 clones, with approximately 83% occurring once and the leading ten covering about 4.2%. The sequenced sample was peripheral blood, obtained from a patient treated with radiotherapy plus ipilimumab. These receptors all stem from a human donor with non-small cell lung cancer who had a partial response to radiotherapy plus ipilimumab. CDR3s include the opening cysteine and the closing phenylalanine or tryptophan. Rows give clone size only sometimes, using once, few, many, or a class for an expanded clone.

few,13,TRBV5-1,CASSLTAGLGYTF
-,15,TRBV29-1,CSVENPRGKSRGQFF
few,12,TRBV6-6,CASSYLDREAFF
-,15,TRBV10-3,CAISDPGTRYREAFF
-,15,TRBV11-2,CASSLLQGVLNEQYF
-,15,TRBV5-4,CASSFSRPSSTEAFF
-,16,TRBV5-4,CASSLVGQGANTEAFF
few,17,TRBV4-2,CASSQDHGSANTGELFF
-,14,TRBV6-1,CAYGLAGSTDTQYF
-,11,TRBV5-8,CASRQSYEQYF
-,14,TRBV7-8,CASSLREVDYGYTF
-,15,TRBV6-1,CASSDGVRMNTEAFF
-,16,TRBV9,CASSDSTSGTWLGQFF
-,15,TRBV2,CASSEEAGAEETQYF
-,13,TRBV4-2,CASSQEVRYEQYF
-,13,TRBV6-1,CASSPSSGNTIYF
-,17,TRBV11-2,CASRLTPGTGSTDTQYF
-,17,TRBV27,CASSFNAGASGVETQYF
-,13,TRBV18,CASSLQDRETQYF
-,15,TRBV4-1,CASSQEGGQNYGYTF
-,15,TRBV7-2,CASSFQRGGGETQYF
-,15,TRBV7-2,CASSFAGSNAYEQYF
once,15,TRBV6-5,CASYFGGQRNTEAFF
-,14,TRBV5-1,CASSLGSEDNEQFF
few,11,TRBV10-2,CASSVLREQFF
once,14,TRBV5-1,CASSSRSSQETQYF
-,16,TRBV5-1,CASSSGTSGPEETQYF
-,11,TRBV5-4,CASSRDRGYTF
-,16,TRBV11-1,CASSLEFGRMNTEAFF
-,16,TRBV11-2,CASSLVSGALNYGYTF
-,16,TRBV7-2,CASSSPPLAGAYEQYF
-,13,TRBV28,CASVSGPNTEAFF
medium-sized,13,TRBV4-1,CASSPVAGGGYTF
once,14,TRBV5-1,CASSHPGEGNTIYF
once,14,TRBV29-1,CSVVLDSSGNTIYF
once,16,TRBV5-1,CASSLAETGSSYEQYF
-,17,TRBV27,CASSSWATGGPNEKLFF
once,18,TRBV5-1,CASSLGVRREAIYNEQFF
-,15,TRBV18,CASSAGTLRTDTQYF
few,13,TRBV6-1,CASSGRGGTEAFF